One and the same sample provided the 11 T cell receptor beta chains below, sequenced in a study of blood T cell repertoires in COVID-19. Data came from immunoSEQ multiplex PCR; TCRdb stores just in-frame clones and leaves some out. This table has around 250,000 clones, around 86% appearing once. Sequenced: peripheral blood. These receptors all stem from a woman between 40 and 55 years old who had recovered from COVID-19.

The chain combines TRBV7-2 with TRBJ2-1, with a possible D match to TRBD2 (5 bases). Germline V CDR1 and CDR2: SGHTA, FQGNSA. The CDR3 loop spans 15 amino acids. The V and J ends lost 3 bases and 4 bases respectively, with 13 bases between them. The CDR3 DNA follows: TGTGCCAGCAGCTTTCAAGGAGGTTTTTACAATGAGCAGTTCTTC. Its translation: CASSFQGGFYNEQFF.

For this clone: Within the sample, other DNA sequences also encode this same CDR3. The chain joins TRBV5-1 to TRBJ2-3; D possibly corresponds to TRBD1 (5 bases). Trimming left V 0 bases short and J 0 bases short, with 8 bases between. Looked up from germline, CDR1 is SGHRS and CDR2 is YFSETQ. This CDR3 region has 15 residues. Here the CDR3 DNA reads TGCGCCAGCAGCTTGGGGGGCAGCAGCACAGATACGCAGTATTTT. Translation gives CASSLGGSSTDTQYF.

The gene calls are TRBV7-6 and TRBJ2-3; TRBD1 aligns across 10 bases. The CDR3 is made up of 17 amino acids. Germline loops: CDR1 SGHVS, CDR2 FNYEAQ. With 2 bases clipped from V and 0 bases from J, the junction kept 5 bases outside the gene matches. The CDR3 loop reads CASSLQDRGYSTDTQYF. The CDR3 region has the DNA TGTGCCAGCAGCTTACAGGACAGGGGGTATAGCACAGATACGCAGTATTTT.

The rearrangement links TRBV13 to TRBJ2-5; possible D gene TRBD2, 6 bases. This CDR3 comprises 16 residues. Germline V gene data show CDR1 as PRHDT and CDR2 as FYEKMQ (reference sequence). Trimming removed 0 bases at V and 3 bases at J, with 14 bases between. The CDR3 bases are TGTGCCAGCAGCTTAGGGGAGCGGGTAGAGGAAGAGACCCAGTACTTC. Residues: CASSLGERVEEETQYF.

This chain joins TRBV27 and TRBJ2-3, with 12 bases lining up with TRBD2. The length of the CDR3 is 16 residues. V lost 2 bases, J lost 0 bases, and 0 bases stayed unmatched. Germline V gene data show CDR1 as MNHEY and CDR2 as SMNVEV (reference sequence). Here the CDR3 DNA reads TGTGCCAGCAGTTTACTAGCGGGAGGGAGCACAGATACGCAGTATTTT. Translation gives CASSLLAGGSTDTQYF.

The chain has TRBV29-1 and TRBJ2-1; 8 bases align to TRBD2. The V gene's germline CDR1 is SQVTM and CDR2 ANQGSEA. The CDR3 length is 16 residues. The V segment lost 2 bases and the J segment 7 bases; nucleotides outside the gene matches: 13. This chain's CDR3 is CSVELFSSGSLNEQFF. The CDR3, as DNA: TGCAGCGTTGAATTATTTTCGAGCGGGAGTTTGAATGAGCAGTTCTTC.

This clone was found once. The chain combines TRBV5-1 with TRBJ2-1; no reliable D call. V was cut by 5 bases and J by 5 bases, with 11 bases left in between. Germline V gene data show CDR1 as SGHRS and CDR2 as YFSETQ. This CDR3 has 13 amino acids. CDR3 DNA sequence: TGCGCCAGCAGTCGCAAGCGCGACAATGAGCAGTTCTTC. It encodes CASSRKRDNEQFF.

The chain uses TRBV12-5 and TRBJ1-2; the D gene is possibly TRBD1 (5 bases). CDR3 size: 13 residues. Germline CDR1 and CDR2: LGHNT and FRNRAP. V lost 3 bases and J 8 bases, leaving 13 bases between the germline ends. DNA of the CDR3: TGTGCTAGTGGTTTAGGGGCCCTCAACGGCTACACCTTC. It codes for CASGLGALNGYTF.

V usage is TRBV5-5 and J usage is TRBJ2-5; TRBD2 aligns across 12 bases. The CDR3 is 16 residues long. Unmatched junction bases numbered 5, after V lost 3 bases and J lost 2 bases. Looked up from germline, CDR1 is SGHKS and CDR2 is YYEKEE (reference sequence). CDR3 DNA: TGTGCCAGCAGCTCAAGACTAGCGGGAGAGCAAGAGACCCAGTACTTC. This codes for CASSSRLAGEQETQYF. Based on the CDR3 plus reference TRBV5-5 and TRBJ2-5, the full variable domain is DAGVTQSPTHLIKTRGQQVTLRCSPISGHKSVSWYQQVLGQGPQFIFQYYEKEERGRGNFPDRFSARQFPNYSSELNVNALLLGDSALYLCASSSRLAGEQETQYFGPGTRLLVL.

The J gene is TRBJ2-3, the V gene TRBV29-1; D may be TRBD1 (5 bases). The CDR3 has 15 residues. Germline-derived CDR1 and CDR2 are SQVTM and ANQGSEA. V was clipped by 4 bases and J by 0 bases, with 14 bases between them. This CDR3 is CSVAKQEHSTDTQYF. The CDR3 nucleotides read TGCAGCGTTGCAAAACAGGAGCATAGCACAGATACGCAGTATTTT.

The CDR3 here is CASSEAREGYNGYTF. CDR3 in DNA: TGTGCCAGCAGTGAAGCGAGGGAGGGTTACAATGGCTACACCTTC. The chain joins TRBV2 to TRBJ1-2; D ambiguous. Germline assignment: CDR1 SNHLY and CDR2 FYNNEI. The CDR3 contains 15 residues. The V gene lost 0 bases and the J gene lost 6 bases, with 14 bases spanning the gap. The full variable domain, rest sourced from reference TRBV2 and TRBJ1-2, is EPEVTQTPSHQVTQMGQEVILRCVPISNHLYFYWYRQILGQKVEFLVSFYNNEISEKSEIFDDQFSVERPDGSNFTLKIRSTKLEDSAMYFCASSEAREGYNGYTFGSGTRLTVV.